The clone carrying this T cell receptor beta chain was seen once. This entry comes from a study of T cell changes during pregnancy in multiple sclerosis. Germline CDR1 and CDR2: SGDLS and YYNGEE. CDR3 length: 12 residues. V lost 3 bases, J lost 6 bases, and 7 bases lay in between. TCRdb's copy holds only in-frame clones and misses some; the assay was immunoSEQ multiplex PCR. The sample has about 69,000 clones; 92% are singletons. V and J are TRBV9 and TRBJ2-1; the D gene is possibly TRBD1 (6 bases). The sequencing used peripheral blood, collected in the third trimester of pregnancy. The clonotype was recovered from a female donor in good health, enrolled as a control in a pregnancy study. The CDR3, as DNA: TGTGCCAGCAGCGGGGACATCAATGAGCAGTTCTTC. This encodes CASSGDINEQFF.